The 5 T cell receptor beta chains reported below all come from one sample, sequenced in a study of CD8 T cells in Susac syndrome. Reverse transcription used about 0.5 to 1 ug RNA and random hexamers. TCRdb re-derived calls from the immunoSEQ multiplex PCR reads in MiXCR, one entry per CDR3 protein. The sample includes some 130,000 distinct CDR3 sequences, approximately 94% of them seen just once. Specimen: CD4+ T cells from PBMCs. All receptors come from a human donor with multiple sclerosis.

This chain joins TRBV29-1 and TRBJ1-1; D is unclear. The CDR3 sequence is 13 residues long. The V gene's germline CDR1 is SQVTM and CDR2 ANQGSEA. Between the trimmed V and J ends, which lost 1 base and 0 bases, there was a span of 6 bases. The CDR3 is CSVEGGMNTEAFF. The CDR3 DNA reads as TGCAGCGTTGAAGGAGGAATGAACACTGAAGCTTTCTTT.

V usage is TRBV18 and J usage is TRBJ2-5; 9 nucleotides line up with TRBD1. This CDR3 region has 18 residues. The germline V gene has CDR1 KGHSH and CDR2 LQKENI. The V and J ends lost 8 bases and 5 bases, in that order; junction bases with no gene match: 21. In DNA, the CDR3 is TGTGCCAGCACCCCGGCGGGGCTGTCCGGGACAGGGTACGAGACCCAGTACTTC. Its translation is CASTPAGLSGTGYETQYF. Full variable domain (remainder filled in from reference TRBV18 and TRBJ2-5): NAGVMQNPRHLVRRRGQEARLRCSPMKGHSHVYWYRQLPEEGLKFMVYLQKENIIDESGMPKERFSAEFPKEGPSILRIQQVVRGDSAAYFCASTPAGLSGTGYETQYFGPGTRLLVL.

This chain joins TRBV12-3 or TRBV12-4 and TRBJ1-5; D unclear. This CDR3 is built from 15 residues. The ends were cut back, 6 bases at V and 1 base at J, with 13 bases in the middle. CDR3 coding DNA: TGTGCCAGCAGATTAACGGGTGGGAGCAATCAGCCCCAGCATTTT. It translates to CASRLTGGSNQPQHF.

The V and J genes are TRBV10-3 and TRBJ1-2, with D maybe TRBD1 (6 bases). Germline assignment: CDR1 ENHRY and CDR2 SYGVKD. The V end was cut by 3 bases, the J end by 13 bases, with 12 bases between. The CDR3 spans 11 residues. The CDR3 DNA sequence: TGTGCCATCAGTGACGTTCAGGGGTGCACCTTC. Its translation: CAISDVQGCTF.

V usage is TRBV6-6 and J usage is TRBJ1-2; 8 positions agree with TRBD1. J gave up 1 base and V 6 bases, and 10 bases lay outside the gene matches. This CDR3 has 16 amino acids. Looked up from germline, CDR1 is MNHNY and CDR2 is SVGAGI (reference sequence). CDR3 residues: CASSPDRARLNYGYTF. DNA of the CDR3: TGTGCCAGCAGCCCGGACAGGGCACGTCTTAACTATGGCTACACCTTC.